The 29 T cell receptor beta chains below all came from one sample that was sequenced in a study of blood T cell repertoires in COVID-19. Assay: immunoSEQ multiplex PCR; the TCRdb copy retains only in-frame clones and omits some. The profile covers under 200,000 clones, with around 90% appearing a single time and over 2% taken by the ten largest. The specimen was peripheral blood. Receptors were obtained from a man aged 45-60 years who had recovered from COVID-19.

This sequence joins TRBV9 and TRBJ2-2; TRBD1 is a possible D gene (7 bases). Germline CDR1 is SGDLS and CDR2 is YYNGEE. The CDR3 runs 18 residues. V lost 1 base to trimming and J lost 7 bases, with 23 bases between them. The CDR3 reads CASSVLRQGSLGGGELFF. The DNA for the CDR3 is TGTGCCAGCAGCGTACTTAGACAGGGAAGTTTGGGAGGCGGGGAGCTGTTTTTT.

This rearrangement joins TRBV5-6 to TRBJ2-3; TRBD2 matches 10 bases. Germline values: CDR1 SGHDT, CDR2 YYEEEE. The CDR3 consists of 15 residues. V was clipped by 4 bases and J by 3 bases; unmatched bases: 5. CDR3 nucleotides: TGTGCCAGCAGCCGGACTAGCGGAGTGACAGATACGCAGTATTTT. Amino acids: CASSRTSGVTDTQYF.

The chain has TRBV5-1 and TRBJ2-7; unclear D gene. Germline V lookup: CDR1 SGHRS, CDR2 YFSETQ. V dropped 0 bases and J dropped 7 bases, with 11 bases sitting between them. The CDR3 is 13 amino acids. The CDR3 loop reads CASSLVYRKEQYF. The CDR3, as DNA: TGCGCCAGCAGCTTGGTTTACAGAAAGGAGCAGTACTTC.

The table lists this clone with a few counts. The CDR3 DNA reads as TGTGCCAGCAGTGAGGACAGGGGGCGATGGGCTGAAGCTTTCTTT. This gives the protein CASSEDRGRWAEAFF. The chain employs TRBV2 and TRBJ1-1; TRBD1 matches at 11 bases. J was trimmed by 6 bases and V by 3 bases; bases with no gene match: 6. Germline-derived CDR1 and CDR2 are SNHLY and FYNNEI. This CDR3 region has 15 residues.

The chain links TRBV27 to TRBJ2-1, with 8 bases identical to TRBD2. The CDR3 is made up of 16 amino acids. V shed 8 bases, J shed 6 bases, and the junction held 15 bases outside the gene matches. Germline lookup yields CDR1 MNHEY and CDR2 SMNVEV (reference sequence). Written as DNA, the CDR3 is TGTGCCAGCGGAACGACCCTCGGGGGGGCCCGCAATGAGCAGTTCTTC. Protein product: CASGTTLGGARNEQFF.

The rearrangement links TRBV7-2 to TRBJ1-1, with D hard to call. The CDR3 consists of 12 residues. Trimming pared 6 bases from V and 3 bases from J, leaving 8 bases between. Germline V lookup: CDR1 SGHTA, CDR2 FQGNSA. DNA for the CDR3: TGTGCCAGCAGGGAGCCTCACACTGAAGCTTTCTTT. Amino acids: CASREPHTEAFF.

V and J are TRBV19 and TRBJ2-7, with 7 positions matching TRBD1. Germline V gene lookup returns CDR1 LNHDA and CDR2 SQIVND (reference sequence). V lost 4 bases to trimming and J lost 3 bases; unmatched junction nucleotides: 3. The CDR3 covers 13 residues. CDR3 in DNA: TGTGCCAGTAGTACCACAGGGGTCTACGAGCAGTACTTC. Encoded protein: CASSTTGVYEQYF.

V usage is TRBV7-8 and J usage is TRBJ2-5, with 8 bases matching TRBD1. The CDR3 is 14 amino acids. V gave up 2 bases and J gave up 5 bases; unmatched junction bases: 4. CDR1 is SGHVS, CDR2 FQNEAQ, per germline. CDR3 residues: CASSLRTGRETQYF. CDR3 nucleotide sequence: TGTGCCAGCAGCTTAAGGACAGGGCGGGAGACCCAGTACTTC.

This chain connects TRBV6-6 to TRBJ2-1, with D perhaps matching TRBD2 (7 bases). The CDR3 extends over 15 amino acids. The V gene's germline CDR1 is MNHNY and CDR2 SVGAGI (reference sequence). V lost 7 bases, J lost 7 bases, and 20 bases lay in between. DNA for the CDR3: TGTGCCAGCAATAACCGACGGGGGGCGGGGAATGAGCAGTTCTTC. Its translation: CASNNRRGAGNEQFF.

This clone was seen once. This chain uses TRBV5-4 with TRBJ2-7, with TRBD2 matching over 10 bases. CDR1 and CDR2 (germline): SGHNT, YYREEE (reference sequence). This CDR3 comprises 16 residues. V shed 0 bases and J 2 bases; nucleotides not matched to a gene: 5. CDR3 bases: TGTGCCAGCAGCTTGGGGCTAGCGGGAGACGCCTACGAGCAGTACTTC. Amino acid sequence: CASSLGLAGDAYEQYF.

The chain employs TRBV28 and TRBJ1-1; D perhaps matches TRBD1 (5 bases). The CDR3 covers 13 residues. Germline V gene lookup returns CDR1 MDHEN and CDR2 SYDVKM. With 2 bases removed from V and 5 bases from J, the gap between germline ends came to 9 bases. Written as DNA, the CDR3 is TGTGCCAGCAGTTTAGGCAGGGTGACTGAAGCTTTCTTT. Protein: CASSLGRVTEAFF.

The chain joins TRBV12-3 or TRBV12-4 to TRBJ1-1; TRBD1 matches at 8 bases. The CDR3 has 12 residues. With 6 bases clipped from V and 12 bases from J, the junction kept 9 bases outside the gene matches. The CDR3 DNA follows: TGTGCCAGCAGCTCCGGACAGGGATCATCTTTCTTT. This sequence encodes CASSSGQGSSFF.

The chain has TRBV6-5 and TRBJ2-3, with TRBD2 matching over 8 bases. J was trimmed by 4 bases and V by 10 bases; bases with no gene match: 13. The CDR3 runs 15 residues. Germline-derived CDR1 and CDR2 are MNHEY and SVGAGI. The CDR3 reads CATGRGAGNADTQYF. The CDR3 DNA follows: TGTGCCACCGGGAGGGGTGCAGGGAATGCAGATACGCAGTATTTT.

This chain's CDR3 is CASVGGQPGNTIYF. The CDR3 nucleotides read TGTGCCAGCGTCGGAGGACAGCCTGGAAACACCATATATTTT. V is TRBV6-5 and J is TRBJ1-3; possible D gene TRBD1, 6 bases. The CDR3 spans 14 residues. CDR1 and CDR2 (germline): MNHEY, SVGAGI. The V end was cut by 8 bases, the J end by 2 bases, with 13 bases between.

This clone is a singleton in its sample. V and J are TRBV11-3 and TRBJ1-1, with D hard to call. The ends were cut back, 1 base at V and 1 base at J, with 10 bases in the middle. CDR1 is SGHNT, CDR2 YENEEA, per germline. This CDR3 region has 15 residues. The CDR3 is CASSLGQPGNTEAFF. CDR3 in DNA: TGTGCCAGCAGCTTAGGGCAGCCAGGGAACACTGAAGCTTTCTTT.

The chain couples TRBV10-3 to TRBJ1-2, with D possibly matching TRBD1 (6 bases). The germline V and J ends were trimmed by 2 bases and 2 bases, with 6 bases remaining between them. This CDR3 spans 13 amino acids. Germline CDR1 reads ENHRY; CDR2 reads SYGVKD. The CDR3 here is CAISEGGNYGYTF. The CDR3 region has the DNA TGTGCCATCAGTGAGGGGGGCAACTATGGCTACACCTTC.

The V call is TRBV7-8, the J call TRBJ1-6; TRBD1 aligns across 7 bases. With V trimmed by 3 bases and J by 5 bases, 10 bases remained unmatched. This CDR3 has 17 amino acids. From germline, CDR1 is SGHVS and CDR2 FQNEAQ. The CDR3 spells CASSLDDRVVNNSPLHF. CDR3 DNA sequence: TGTGCCAGCAGCTTGGACGACAGGGTAGTAAATAATTCACCCCTCCACTTT.

This CDR3 is CASSPGGSGGGLSYNEQFF. The CDR3 DNA follows: TGTGCCAGCAGCCCAGGAGGTAGCGGGGGGGGACTCTCCTACAATGAGCAGTTCTTC. The chain couples TRBV7-2 to TRBJ2-1, with 11 positions matching TRBD2. V trimming: 5 bases; J trimming: 0 bases; junction bases outside the gene matches: 12. The CDR3 has 19 amino acids. Germline CDR1 SGHTA, CDR2 FQGNSA.

V and J are TRBV18 and TRBJ2-1; TRBD2 matches 7 bases. Per germline, CDR1 KGHSH and CDR2 LQKENI. This CDR3 has 14 amino acids. Germline trimming cut 3 bases from V and 12 bases from J; bases unmatched to any gene: 11. CDR3 sequence reads: CASSPASGLVWQFF. The CDR3 DNA sequence: TGTGCCAGCTCACCCGCTAGCGGACTGGTGTGGCAGTTCTTC.

The chain recombines TRBV2 with TRBJ1-4; D gene unclear. The CDR3 loop spans 14 amino acids. The germline V gene encodes CDR1 SNHLY and CDR2 FYNNEI. V gave up 11 bases and J gave up 2 bases, with 15 bases separating them. The CDR3 DNA reads as TGTGCCTCTCAGCAGGATGTTACTAATGAAAAACTGTTTTTT. Encoded protein: CASQQDVTNEKLFF.

Note on this clone: A read error may explain this, as a much larger clone is one base away. The chain carries TRBV3-1 (or the pseudogene TRBV3-2) and TRBJ1-2; 7 bases are shared with TRBD1. The V gene end was trimmed by 4 bases and the J gene end by 3 bases; junction bases not matched to a gene: 2. The CDR3 sequence is 13 residues long. Germline CDR1 is LGHDT and CDR2 is YNNKEL (reference sequence). The CDR3 DNA reads as TGTGCCAGCAGCCCGACAGGGCACTATGGCTACACCTTC. Translation gives CASSPTGHYGYTF.

The chain links TRBV6-2 or TRBV6-3 to TRBJ1-5; TRBD1 is a possible D gene (6 bases). The CDR3 is 18 residues long. The V gene's germline CDR1 is MNHEY and CDR2 SVGEGT. The germline V and J ends were trimmed by 4 bases and 0 bases, with 19 bases remaining between them. The CDR3, as DNA: TGTGCCAGCAGTTCGGGGCGGGGGCCCATCTATAGCAATCAGCCCCAGCATTTT. Translated: CASSSGRGPIYSNQPQHF.

On this clone: Because the CDR3's place on the DNA is in doubt, the DNA is left out and the CDR3 is given as listed by TCRdb. The chain employs TRBV28 and TRBJ2-7; the D call in the table, TRBD1, was not verified against the DNA. The CDR3 spans 16 residues, counting both ends. Germline-derived CDR1 and CDR2 are MDHEN and SYDVKM. The chain's CDR3 is CASSSSGQGATYEQYF.

The chain couples TRBV18 to TRBJ2-7; TRBD1 is a possible D gene (6 bases). Germline-derived CDR1 and CDR2 are KGHSH and LQKENI. There are 14 residues in the CDR3. V was shortened by 4 bases and J by 0 bases, with 10 bases between the two germline ends. The CDR3 sequence is CASSLRDISYEQYF. CDR3 in DNA: TGTGCCAGCTCACTCCGGGACATCTCCTACGAGCAGTACTTC.

This CDR3 is CASSPTGTGTYEQYF. The CDR3 DNA reads as TGTGCCAGTAGTCCGACCGGGACAGGTACCTACGAGCAGTACTTC. The chain recombines TRBV19 with TRBJ2-7, with 8 nucleotides matching TRBD1. The length of the CDR3 is 15 residues. Trimming cost V 5 bases and J 2 bases; bases outside gene matches: 8. Germline assignment: CDR1 LNHDA and CDR2 SQIVND (reference sequence).

This clone was observed a few times. The gene calls are TRBV16 and TRBJ2-5; TRBD1 matches 9 bases. J lost 3 bases, V lost 4 bases, and 6 bases had no gene match. CDR1 is KGHSY, CDR2 FQNENV, per germline. The CDR3 loop spans 15 amino acids. The DNA of the CDR3 is TGTGCCAGCAGCCTGCAGGGACAGGGTGAAGAGACCCAGTACTTC. Translating it yields CASSLQGQGEETQYF. The whole variable domain, remainder taken from reference TRBV16 and TRBJ2-5, is GEEVAQTPKHLVRGEGQKAKLYCAPIKGHSYVFWYQQVLKNEFKFLISFQNENVFDETGMPKERFSAKCLPNSPCSLEIQATKLEDSAVYFCASSLQGQGEETQYFGPGTRLLVL.

V usage is TRBV19 and J usage is TRBJ2-2; 7 positions match TRBD1. Unmatched junction bases numbered 8, after V lost 5 bases and J lost 2 bases. Germline V gives CDR1 LNHDA, CDR2 SQIVND (reference sequence). This CDR3 is 16 amino acids long. CDR3 nucleotide sequence: TGTGCCAGTAGTCTACAGGGGAGTAAAAACACCGGGGAGCTGTTTTTT. Its translation is CASSLQGSKNTGELFF. Combining the CDR3 with reference TRBV19 and TRBJ2-2 gives the whole variable domain DGGITQSPKYLFRKEGQNVTLSCEQNLNHDAMYWYRQDPGQGLRLIYYSQIVNDFQKGDIAEGYSVSREKKESFPLTVTSAQKNPTAFYLCASSLQGSKNTGELFFGEGSRLTVL.

The genes are TRBV2 and TRBJ1-2, with D perhaps matching TRBD1 (6 bases). CDR3 length: 14 residues. Looked up from germline, CDR1 is SNHLY and CDR2 is FYNNEI. With 7 bases removed from V and 4 bases from J, the gap between germline ends came to 16 bases. The CDR3 DNA sequence: TGTGCCAGCACGACGGAAGGGGGACCCTATGGCTACACCTTC. It specifies CASTTEGGPYGYTF.

J is TRBJ2-7 and V is TRBV9; the D is unclear. The ends were cut back, 1 base at V and 3 bases at J, with 8 bases in the middle. Germline V gene sequence: CDR1 SGDLS, CDR2 YYNGEE. This CDR3 contains 13 residues. CDR3 amino acids: CASSVSTGYEQYF. The CDR3 DNA reads TGTGCCAGCAGCGTAAGTACGGGCTACGAGCAGTACTTC. Variable domain in full (rest from reference TRBV9 and TRBJ2-7): DSGVTQTPKHLITATGQRVTLRCSPRSGDLSVYWYQQSLDQGLQFLIQYYNGEERAKGNILERFSAQQFPDLHSELNLSSLELGDSALYFCASSVSTGYEQYFGPGTRLTVT.